The rows below give T cell receptor beta chains drawn from one sample of a study of shared clonotypes between healthy human individuals. Method: immunoSEQ multiplex PCR; TCRdb's copy keeps in-frame clones and lacks some. Of 550,000 to 800,000 clones detected, less than 95% appear once; the ten largest clones hold about 34%. The sequenced material came from memory CD8+ T cells from PBMCs. The receptors shown here come from a man younger than 35 in good health. Some clones in this sample may be carry-over from other donors' samples. CDR3s include the opening cysteine and the closing phenylalanine or tryptophan. The order of the fields is J gene, V gene, D gene, clone size, CDR3 protein, CDR3 DNA. A D gene is named only where the DNA matches it firmly. The size of a clone is reported for some rows only, either as once, few or many, or as a class for expanded clones.

j_call: TRBJ2-5; v_call: TRBV27; d_call: TRBD1; clone_size: .; cdr3_aa: CASHLDRGRGETQYF; cdr3_nt: TGTGCCAGCCATCTCGACAGGGGGCGCGGAGAGACCCAGTACTTC
j_call: TRBJ2-7; v_call: TRBV5-3; d_call: .; clone_size: .; cdr3_aa: CARSLSGEAYEQYF; cdr3_nt: TGTGCCAGAAGCTTGAGTGGGGAGGCCTACGAGCAGTACTTC
j_call: TRBJ2-1; v_call: TRBV7-6; d_call: TRBD2; clone_size: .; cdr3_aa: CASSSRTSGAYNEQFF; cdr3_nt: TGTGCCAGCAGCTCCAGGACTAGCGGGGCTTACAATGAGCAGTTCTTC
j_call: TRBJ2-4; v_call: TRBV27; d_call: .; clone_size: .; cdr3_aa: CASSIFGHTDIQYF; cdr3_nt: TGTGCCAGCAGTATATTTGGACATACGGACATTCAGTACTTC
j_call: TRBJ2-7; v_call: TRBV5-1; d_call: .; clone_size: once; cdr3_aa: CASSINRYEQYF; cdr3_nt: TGCGCCAGCAGCATCAACCGATACGAGCAGTACTTC
j_call: TRBJ2-4; v_call: TRBV7-2; d_call: .; clone_size: .; cdr3_aa: CASSNINVAKNIQYF; cdr3_nt: TGTGCCAGCAGCAACATAAACGTAGCCAAAAACATTCAGTACTTC
j_call: TRBJ1-4; v_call: TRBV30; d_call: .; clone_size: .; cdr3_aa: CAWTGPRVAGKLFF; cdr3_nt: TGTGCCTGGACGGGCCCCAGGGTTGCCGGAAAACTGTTTTTT
j_call: TRBJ2-3; v_call: TRBV5-1; d_call: TRBD2; clone_size: .; cdr3_aa: CASSITGLAAVDTQYF; cdr3_nt: TGCGCCAGCAGCATTACGGGACTAGCGGCGGTGGATACGCAGTATTTT
j_call: TRBJ2-2; v_call: TRBV6-1; d_call: .; clone_size: .; cdr3_aa: CASRESPGPPKGGELFF; cdr3_nt: TGTGCCAGCAGAGAATCACCGGGACCCCCAAAGGGCGGGGAGCTGTTTTTT
j_call: TRBJ1-2; v_call: TRBV6-5; d_call: .; clone_size: few; cdr3_aa: CASLTRHRVGYGYTF; cdr3_nt: TGTGCCAGCCTAACAAGGCACAGGGTGGGATATGGCTACACCTTC
j_call: TRBJ2-1; v_call: TRBV5-8; d_call: .; clone_size: .; cdr3_aa: CASSHYTSRTSYNEQFF; cdr3_nt: TGTGCCAGCAGCCATTACACCTCCCGGACCTCCTACAATGAGCAGTTCTTC
j_call: TRBJ1-1; v_call: TRBV7-9; d_call: .; clone_size: .; cdr3_aa: CASSLSPTEAFF; cdr3_nt: TGTGCCAGCAGCTTAAGCCCCACTGAAGCTTTCTTT
j_call: TRBJ2-1; v_call: TRBV11-3; d_call: TRBD2; clone_size: .; cdr3_aa: CASSESRLAASYNEQFF; cdr3_nt: TGTGCCAGCAGCGAAAGCAGGCTAGCGGCCTCCTACAATGAGCAGTTCTTC
j_call: TRBJ1-1; v_call: TRBV6-1; d_call: .; clone_size: .; cdr3_aa: CASSENWGWTEAFF; cdr3_nt: TGTGCCAGCAGTGAAAATTGGGGGTGGACTGAAGCTTTCTTT
j_call: TRBJ2-3; v_call: TRBV10-2; d_call: TRBD2; clone_size: once; cdr3_aa: CASRGDYPPRTDTQYF; cdr3_nt: TGCGCCAGCAGGGGGGACTACCCACCTAGAACAGATACGCAGTATTTT
j_call: TRBJ1-4; v_call: TRBV9; d_call: TRBD1; clone_size: .; cdr3_aa: CASSWGQGVGEEKLFF; cdr3_nt: TGTGCCAGCAGCTGGGGACAGGGGGTAGGGGAGGAAAAACTGTTTTTT
j_call: TRBJ2-1; v_call: TRBV10-3; d_call: TRBD2; clone_size: .; cdr3_aa: CAISERGLAGGEQFF; cdr3_nt: TGTGCCATCAGTGAGAGGGGACTAGCAGGCGGTGAGCAGTTCTTC
j_call: TRBJ2-1; v_call: TRBV27; d_call: .; clone_size: .; cdr3_aa: CATRTRALNEQFF; cdr3_nt: TGTGCCACCCGGACACGGGCCTTAAATGAGCAGTTCTTC
j_call: TRBJ2-1; v_call: TRBV6-6; d_call: .; clone_size: .; cdr3_aa: CASETSSSYNEQFF; cdr3_nt: TGTGCCAGCGAGACCTCGAGCTCCTACAATGAGCAGTTCTTC
j_call: TRBJ2-7; v_call: TRBV11-3; d_call: .; clone_size: .; cdr3_aa: CASSPSLALGSTETYEQYF; cdr3_nt: TGTGCCAGCAGCCCAAGCCTTGCCCTAGGGTCCACCGAGACCTACGAGCAGTACTTC
j_call: TRBJ2-7; v_call: TRBV5-4; d_call: .; clone_size: .; cdr3_aa: CASSSPGYEQYF; cdr3_nt: TGTGCCAGCAGCTCCCCCGGCTACGAGCAGTACTTC
j_call: TRBJ2-3; v_call: TRBV13; d_call: .; clone_size: .; cdr3_aa: CASSLAKGSGPDTQYF; cdr3_nt: TGTGCCAGCAGCTTAGCGAAGGGAAGCGGGCCAGATACGCAGTATTTT
j_call: TRBJ2-3; v_call: TRBV5-1; d_call: .; clone_size: once; cdr3_aa: CASSPGHILPTDTQYF; cdr3_nt: TGCGCCAGCAGCCCGGGCCACATCCTGCCCACAGATACGCAGTATTTT
j_call: TRBJ2-7; v_call: TRBV4-1; d_call: .; clone_size: .; cdr3_aa: CASSQVGLSEQYF; cdr3_nt: TGCGCCAGCAGCCAAGTCGGCCTCTCCGAGCAGTACTTC
j_call: TRBJ2-5; v_call: TRBV27; d_call: .; clone_size: once; cdr3_aa: CASSLLRGETQYF; cdr3_nt: TGTGCCAGCAGTCTCCTACGGGGGGAGACCCAGTACTTC
j_call: TRBJ1-4; v_call: TRBV13; d_call: .; clone_size: once; cdr3_aa: CASRIGALRNEKLFF; cdr3_nt: TGTGCCAGCAGGATAGGGGCCTTAAGGAATGAAAAACTGTTTTTT
j_call: TRBJ1-1; v_call: TRBV29-1; d_call: .; clone_size: few; cdr3_aa: CSVVAENTEAFF; cdr3_nt: TGCAGCGTTGTTGCAGAGAACACTGAAGCTTTCTTT
j_call: TRBJ2-1; v_call: TRBV7-9; d_call: TRBD2; clone_size: .; cdr3_aa: CASRQTGTSGNNEQFF; cdr3_nt: TGTGCCAGCAGACAAACCGGGACTAGCGGAAACAATGAGCAGTTCTTC
j_call: TRBJ2-1; v_call: TRBV11-2; d_call: .; clone_size: .; cdr3_aa: CASSAPLTRYNEQFF; cdr3_nt: TGTGCCAGCAGCGCTCCCTTGACAAGGTACAATGAGCAGTTCTTC
j_call: TRBJ2-7; v_call: TRBV5-1; d_call: .; clone_size: .; cdr3_aa: CASTLSGEQYF; cdr3_nt: TGCGCCAGCACCCTGTCCGGCGAGCAGTACTTC
j_call: TRBJ2-1; v_call: TRBV7-2; d_call: .; clone_size: .; cdr3_aa: CASSLTGGRSYNEQFF; cdr3_nt: TGTGCCAGCAGCCTAACCGGGGGAAGATCCTACAATGAGCAGTTCTTC
j_call: TRBJ1-5; v_call: TRBV6-1; d_call: .; clone_size: few; cdr3_aa: CASSEGGLGHQPQHF; cdr3_nt: TGTGCCAGCAGTGAAGGGGGATTAGGGCATCAGCCCCAGCATTTT
j_call: TRBJ2-7; v_call: TRBV9; d_call: .; clone_size: few; cdr3_aa: CASSVGGNSYEQYF; cdr3_nt: TGTGCCAGCAGCGTAGGGGGGAACTCCTACGAGCAGTACTTC
j_call: TRBJ2-7; v_call: TRBV6-5; d_call: .; clone_size: .; cdr3_aa: CASSYVQGGGNEQYF; cdr3_nt: TGTGCCAGCAGTTACGTACAGGGTGGGGGGAACGAGCAGTACTTC
j_call: TRBJ2-1; v_call: TRBV29-1; d_call: TRBD2; clone_size: .; cdr3_aa: CSVVIPLAGVNNEQFF; cdr3_nt: TGCAGCGTTGTTATCCCCCTAGCGGGAGTAAACAATGAGCAGTTCTTC
j_call: TRBJ1-2; v_call: TRBV27; d_call: TRBD1; clone_size: .; cdr3_aa: CASSPTTGEANYGYTF; cdr3_nt: TGTGCCAGCAGTCCTACAACAGGGGAGGCTAACTATGGCTACACCTTC
j_call: TRBJ2-5; v_call: TRBV19; d_call: .; clone_size: .; cdr3_aa: CASSVLPQETQYF; cdr3_nt: TGTGCCAGTAGTGTACTACCCCAAGAGACCCAGTACTTC
j_call: TRBJ1-5; v_call: TRBV28; d_call: TRBD1; clone_size: .; cdr3_aa: CASTMTGLSQPQHF; cdr3_nt: TGTGCCAGCACCATGACAGGGTTGAGTCAGCCCCAGCATTTT
j_call: TRBJ2-7; v_call: TRBV11-2; d_call: .; clone_size: .; cdr3_aa: CASSSPAPTRTYEQYF; cdr3_nt: TGTGCCAGCAGCTCCCCAGCTCCGACCAGGACCTACGAGCAGTACTTC
j_call: TRBJ2-7; v_call: TRBV19; d_call: .; clone_size: few; cdr3_aa: CASSIFLIAEEQYF; cdr3_nt: TGTGCCAGTAGTATCTTCCTGATCGCGGAGGAGCAGTACTTC
j_call: TRBJ2-1; v_call: TRBV27; d_call: .; clone_size: .; cdr3_aa: CASSLGVGTSYNEQFF; cdr3_nt: TGTGCCAGCAGTTTGGGGGTGGGGACGTCCTACAATGAGCAGTTCTTC
j_call: TRBJ2-7; v_call: TRBV7-9; d_call: .; clone_size: .; cdr3_aa: CASSLNEGVYEQYF; cdr3_nt: TGTGCCAGCAGCTTAAATGAGGGGGTCTACGAGCAGTACTTC